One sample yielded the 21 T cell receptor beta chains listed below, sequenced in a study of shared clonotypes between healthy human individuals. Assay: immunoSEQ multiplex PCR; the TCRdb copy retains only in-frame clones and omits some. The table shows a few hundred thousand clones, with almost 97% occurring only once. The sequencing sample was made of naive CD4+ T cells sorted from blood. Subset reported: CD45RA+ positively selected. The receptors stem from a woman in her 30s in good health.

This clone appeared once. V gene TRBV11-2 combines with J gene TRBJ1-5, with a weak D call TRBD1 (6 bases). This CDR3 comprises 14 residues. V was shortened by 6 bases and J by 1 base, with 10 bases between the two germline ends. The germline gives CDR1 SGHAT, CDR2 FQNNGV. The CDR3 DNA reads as TGTGCCAGCAGTCAAGACAGGAGCAATCAGCCCCAGCATTTT. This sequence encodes CASSQDRSNQPQHF.

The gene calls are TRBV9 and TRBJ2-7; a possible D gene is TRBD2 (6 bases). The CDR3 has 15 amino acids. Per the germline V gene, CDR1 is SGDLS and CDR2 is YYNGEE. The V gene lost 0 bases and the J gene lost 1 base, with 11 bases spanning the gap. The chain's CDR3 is CASSVVGGPSYEQYF. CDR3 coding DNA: TGTGCCAGCAGCGTAGTAGGAGGGCCTTCCTACGAGCAGTACTTC.

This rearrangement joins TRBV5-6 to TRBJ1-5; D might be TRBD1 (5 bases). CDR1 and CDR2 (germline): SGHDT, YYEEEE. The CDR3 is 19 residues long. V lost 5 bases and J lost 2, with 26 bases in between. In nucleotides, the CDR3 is TGTGCCAGCAGATCTAACCAGGGAAGATTGTATATTGGCAATCAGCCCCAGCATTTT. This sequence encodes CASRSNQGRLYIGNQPQHF.

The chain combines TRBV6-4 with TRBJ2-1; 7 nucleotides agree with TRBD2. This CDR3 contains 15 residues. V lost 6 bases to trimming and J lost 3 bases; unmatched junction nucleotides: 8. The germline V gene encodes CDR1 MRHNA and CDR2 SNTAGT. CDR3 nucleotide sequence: TGTGCCAGCAGACCTAGCGGTGAGGACTACAATGAGCAGTTCTTC. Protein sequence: CASRPSGEDYNEQFF.

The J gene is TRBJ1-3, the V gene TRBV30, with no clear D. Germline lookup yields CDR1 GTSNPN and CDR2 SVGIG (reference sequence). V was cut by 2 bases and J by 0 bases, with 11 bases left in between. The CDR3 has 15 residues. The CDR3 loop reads CAWSLPASSGNTIYF. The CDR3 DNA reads TGTGCCTGGAGTTTACCAGCAAGCTCTGGAAACACCATATATTTT.

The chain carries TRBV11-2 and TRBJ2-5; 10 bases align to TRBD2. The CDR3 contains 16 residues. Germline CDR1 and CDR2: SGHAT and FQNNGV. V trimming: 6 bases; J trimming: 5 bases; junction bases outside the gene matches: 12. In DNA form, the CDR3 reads TGTGCCAGCAGTTATACCCGGGTAGCGGGAGGCGAGACCCAGTACTTC. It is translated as CASSYTRVAGGETQYF.

The CDR3 DNA sequence: TGCGCCAGCAGCCTAACGGCCGGACCCGGGGAGCTGTTTTTT. Translated, it gives CASSLTAGPGELFF. V and J are TRBV5-1 and TRBJ2-2, with unresolved D. V was clipped by 4 bases and J by 6 bases, with 13 bases between them. CDR1 is SGHRS and CDR2 is YFSETQ in the germline V gene. This CDR3 region has 14 residues.

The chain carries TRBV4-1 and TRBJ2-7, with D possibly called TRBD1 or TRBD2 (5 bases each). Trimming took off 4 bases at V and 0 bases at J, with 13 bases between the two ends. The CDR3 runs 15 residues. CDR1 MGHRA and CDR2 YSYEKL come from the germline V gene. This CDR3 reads CASSRGQGPSYEQYF. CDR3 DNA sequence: TGCGCCAGCAGCCGAGGGCAGGGTCCCTCCTACGAGCAGTACTTC.

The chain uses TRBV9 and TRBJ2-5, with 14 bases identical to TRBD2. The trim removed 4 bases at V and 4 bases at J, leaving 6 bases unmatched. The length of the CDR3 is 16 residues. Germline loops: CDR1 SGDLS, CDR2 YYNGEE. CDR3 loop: CASSKTSGRAVETQYF. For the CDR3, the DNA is TGTGCCAGCAGCAAGACTAGCGGGAGGGCGGTAGAGACCCAGTACTTC.

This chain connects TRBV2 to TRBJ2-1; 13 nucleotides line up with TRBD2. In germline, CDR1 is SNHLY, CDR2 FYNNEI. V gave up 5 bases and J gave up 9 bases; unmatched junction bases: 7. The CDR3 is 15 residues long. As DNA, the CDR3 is TGTGCCAGCAGTTCCCGGACTAGCGGGAGTCGTGAGCAGTTCTTC. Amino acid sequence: CASSSRTSGSREQFF.

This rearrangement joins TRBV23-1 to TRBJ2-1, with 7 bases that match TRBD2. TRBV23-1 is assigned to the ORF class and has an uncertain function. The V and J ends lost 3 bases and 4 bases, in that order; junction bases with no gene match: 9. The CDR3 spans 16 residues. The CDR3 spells CASSHWWEGLYNEQFF. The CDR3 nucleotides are TGCGCCAGCAGTCATTGGTGGGAGGGTCTATACAATGAGCAGTTCTTC.

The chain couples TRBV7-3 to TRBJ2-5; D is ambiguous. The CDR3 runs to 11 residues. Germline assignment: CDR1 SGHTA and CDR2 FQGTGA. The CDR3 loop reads CPVRPQETQYF. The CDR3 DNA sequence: TGTCCCGTTAGGCCCCAAGAGACCCAGTACTTC.

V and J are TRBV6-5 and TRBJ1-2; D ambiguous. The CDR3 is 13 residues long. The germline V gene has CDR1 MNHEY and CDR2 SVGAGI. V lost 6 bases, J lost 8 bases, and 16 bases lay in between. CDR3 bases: TGTGCCAGCAGCCCCGGATTTGCCTCCGGCTACACCTTC. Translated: CASSPGFASGYTF.

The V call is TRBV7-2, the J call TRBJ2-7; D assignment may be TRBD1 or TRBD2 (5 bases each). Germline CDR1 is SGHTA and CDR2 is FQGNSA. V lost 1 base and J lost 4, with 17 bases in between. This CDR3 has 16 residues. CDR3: CASSLVGGGGQYEQYF. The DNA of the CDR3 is TGTGCCAGCAGCTTAGTTGGGGGTGGAGGCCAATACGAGCAGTACTTC.

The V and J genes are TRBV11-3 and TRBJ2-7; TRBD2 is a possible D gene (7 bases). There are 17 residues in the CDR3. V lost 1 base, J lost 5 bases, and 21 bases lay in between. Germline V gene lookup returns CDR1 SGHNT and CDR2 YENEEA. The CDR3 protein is CASSLGGGGAIKNEQYF. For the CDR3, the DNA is TGTGCCAGCAGCTTAGGAGGCGGGGGCGCGATAAAGAACGAGCAGTACTTC. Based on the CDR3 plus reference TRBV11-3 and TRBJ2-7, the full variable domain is EAGVVQSPRYKIIEKKQPVAFWCNPISGHNTLYWYLQNLGQGPELLIRYENEEAVDDSQLPKDRFSAERLKGVDSTLKIQPAELGDSAVYLCASSLGGGGAIKNEQYFGPGTRLTVT.

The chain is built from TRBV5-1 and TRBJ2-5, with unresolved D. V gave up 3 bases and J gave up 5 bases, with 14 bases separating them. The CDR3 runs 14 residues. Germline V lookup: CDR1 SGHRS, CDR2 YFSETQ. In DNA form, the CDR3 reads TGCGCCAGCAGCTCCCATCCGGGTCAGGAGACCCAGTACTTC. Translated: CASSSHPGQETQYF.

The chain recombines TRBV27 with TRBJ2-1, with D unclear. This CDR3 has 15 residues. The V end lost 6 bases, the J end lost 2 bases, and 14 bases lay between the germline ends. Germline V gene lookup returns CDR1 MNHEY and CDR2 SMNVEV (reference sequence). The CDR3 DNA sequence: TGTGCCAGCAGCCCTATACTCAGACCCTACAATGAGCAGTTCTTC. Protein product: CASSPILRPYNEQFF.

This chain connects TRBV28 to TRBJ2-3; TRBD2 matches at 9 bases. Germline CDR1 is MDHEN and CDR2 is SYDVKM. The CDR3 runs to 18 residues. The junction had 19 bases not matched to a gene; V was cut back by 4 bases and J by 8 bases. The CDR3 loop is CASSSASGSSGGRGTQYF. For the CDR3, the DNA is TGTGCCAGCAGTTCCGCTTCCGGGAGTAGCGGGGGCCGGGGTACGCAGTATTTT.

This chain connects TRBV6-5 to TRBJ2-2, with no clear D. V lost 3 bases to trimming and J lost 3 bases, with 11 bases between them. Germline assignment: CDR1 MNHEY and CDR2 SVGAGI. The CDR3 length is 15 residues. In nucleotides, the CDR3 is TGTGCCAGCAGTTATTCTTCCCCAGACACCGGGGAGCTGTTTTTT. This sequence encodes CASSYSSPDTGELFF.

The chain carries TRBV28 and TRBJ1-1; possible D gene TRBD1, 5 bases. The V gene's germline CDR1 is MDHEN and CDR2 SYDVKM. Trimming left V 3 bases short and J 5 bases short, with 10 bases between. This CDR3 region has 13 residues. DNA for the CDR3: TGTGCCAGCAGTTTGGGGCGAGGGACTGAAGCTTTCTTT. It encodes CASSLGRGTEAFF.

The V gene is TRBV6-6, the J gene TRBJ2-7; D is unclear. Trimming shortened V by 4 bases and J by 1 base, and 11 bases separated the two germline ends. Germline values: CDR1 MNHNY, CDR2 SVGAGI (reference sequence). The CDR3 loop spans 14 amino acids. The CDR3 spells CASSSPDGSYEQYF. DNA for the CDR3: TGTGCCAGCAGTTCCCCGGACGGTTCCTACGAGCAGTACTTC.